Below are 7 T cell receptor gamma chains sequenced from a single sample in a study of intestinal T cells in coeliac disease. For each case, the template was genomic DNA from ten roughly 5-µm formalin-fixed paraffin-embedded scrolls. TRG repertoires were amplified with LymphoTrack primers from about 190 ng of biopsy DNA. TCRdb re-called clones from the multiplex PCR reads via CATT. In the table there are under 950 gamma-chain clones, roughly 45% of which are singletons. The specimen sequenced was a duodenal biopsy. These receptors were taken from a human donor who served as a control with a normal duodenal biopsy, not a healthy volunteer.

This clone counts as large. The genes are TRGV3 and TRGJP1. V lost 0 bases, J lost 0 bases, and 4 bases stayed unmatched. The CDR3 extends over 16 amino acids. The germline V gene encodes CDR1 VTNTFY and CDR2 YDVSTARD (reference sequence). This CDR3 is CATWDRLYTTGWFKIF. In nucleotides, the CDR3 is TGTGCCACCTGGGACAGGCTTTATACCACTGGTTGGTTCAAGATATTT.

The V gene is TRGV10, the J gene TRGJP1. TRGV10 falls under the ORF class, with uncertain function. V shed 8 bases and J 7 bases; nucleotides not matched to a gene: 11. This CDR3 contains 14 residues. DNA of the CDR3: TGTGCTGCGTGGGGGATACCACGTGGTTGGTTCAAGATATTT. Translation gives CAAWGIPRGWFKIF.

This clone was seen a handful of times. The V gene is TRGV2, the J gene TRGJ1 or TRGJ2. V dropped 0 bases and J dropped 2; count of bases not matched to a gene: 4. Germline-derived CDR1 and CDR2 are EGSNGY and YDSYNSKV. There are 14 residues in the CDR3. CDR3: CATWDGPYYYKKLF. CDR3 DNA: TGTGCCACCTGGGACGGGCCATATTATTATAAGAAACTCTTT.

The chain employs TRGV3 and TRGJ1 or TRGJ2. From germline, CDR1 is VTNTFY and CDR2 YDVSTARD (reference sequence). V gave up 0 bases and J gave up 4 bases; unmatched junction bases: 6. The CDR3 covers 14 residues. The CDR3 protein is CATWDRKNYYKKLF. The CDR3 coding sequence is TGTGCCACCTGGGACAGGAAAAACTATTATAAGAAACTCTTT.

This clone was seen more than once but under ten times. Since a far larger clone is one base different, this is likely a read error. Within the sample, other DNA sequences also encode this same CDR3. The chain couples TRGV3 to TRGJ1 or TRGJ2. Per the germline V gene, CDR1 is VTNTFY and CDR2 is YDVSTARD (reference sequence). Germline trimming cut 4 bases from V and 5 bases from J; bases unmatched to any gene: 8. The CDR3 has 13 amino acids. DNA for the CDR3: TGTGCCACCTGGGATAGGCCTCATTATAAGAAACTCTTT. It is translated as CATWDRPHYKKLF.

V and J are TRGV5 and TRGJ1 or TRGJ2. J was trimmed by 13 bases and V by 0 bases; bases with no gene match: 12. The germline V gene encodes CDR1 VINAFY and CDR2 YDVSNSKD. This CDR3 is 13 amino acids long. The CDR3 is CATWDRRGIRKLF. The CDR3 DNA reads as TGTGCCACCTGGGACAGGCGTGGTATAAGAAAACTCTTT.

The chain has TRGV8 and TRGJ1 or TRGJ2. After removal of 5 bases from V and 10 bases from J, the junction contained 8 bases not matched to a gene. Germline loops: CDR1 VENAVY, CDR2 YDSYNSRV. The CDR3 has 11 residues. In DNA form, the CDR3 reads TGTGCCACCTGGGGGACGACAAAGAAACTCTTT. It yields the protein CATWGTTKKLF.